This T cell receptor beta chain was sequenced for a study of regulatory T cells in long-lasting Graves disease. This clonotype was seen ten or more times. Time point described: newly diagnosed GD, antithyroid drugs for less than 3 months. PBMCs were the source of the RNA used for TCR sequencing. The length of the CDR3 is 16 residues. Trimming took 5 bases from V and 5 from J, leaving 19 bases between them. HTBI primers from iRepertoire and Arm-PCR of CDR3 regions yielded the TCR beta libraries. From the multiplex PCR reads, TCRdb called clonotypes with MiXCR, one entry per CDR3 protein. The sample lists fewer than 400,000 distinct CDR3 sequences; over 15% were seen once.

This receptor was identified in a female donor with Graves disease. The sequenced sample was peripheral blood mononuclear cells (PBMCs), obtained at new diagnosis, from a patient treated with antithyroid drugs. The chain recombines TRBV12-3 or TRBV12-4 with TRBJ2-1; D perhaps matches TRBD1 (5 bases). CDR3 DNA sequence: TGTGCCAGCAGTCCCCAGGGCCCCTTAACCAACAATGAGCAGTTCTTC. It translates to CASSPQGPLTNNEQFF.